This T cell receptor beta chain was retrieved from a study of OX40 agonist ivuxolimab in advanced cancers. Trimming took 4 bases from V and 5 from J, leaving 14 bases between them. The CDR3 totals 14 residues. Germline V gene lookup returns CDR1 MNHEY and CDR2 SVGAGI. TCRdb's table, derived via immunoSEQ multiplex PCR, lists solely in-frame clones and lacks some. Among some 86,000 clones listed, roughly 89% were seen once. This rearrangement joins TRBV6-5 to TRBJ2-5; a weak D match, TRBD1 (5 bases). This material consisted of CD4+ or CD8+ T cells sorted from blood, taken in a trial of the OX40 agonist ivuxolimab. The TCR originated in an adult with an advanced solid tumor such as melanoma, head and neck, liver or kidney cancer. DNA of the CDR3: TGTGCCAGCAGTTCGTCAGGGCTCCTCGAGACCCAGTACTTC. It codes for CASSSSGLLETQYF.